Listed here are 26 T cell receptor beta chains from one sample, sequenced in a study of PD-L1 blockade in urothelial cancer. Time point reported: peripheral blood 6 weeks after treatment start. TCRdb's table, derived via immunoSEQ multiplex PCR, lists solely in-frame clones and lacks some. The sample yields around 93,000 clones, around four fifths seen once. Sequences were derived from PBMCs, sampled around atezolizumab (anti-PD-L1) treatment. These TCRs come from a man in his 70s with urothelial cancer.

This clone appeared once. The chain carries TRBV4-2 and TRBJ1-2; D remains ambiguous. Trimming took 0 bases from V and 0 from J, leaving 8 bases between them. In germline, CDR1 is LGHNA, CDR2 YNFKEQ. This CDR3 comprises 15 residues. CDR3 DNA sequence: TGTGCCAGCAGCCAAGAGGGCCAATCTAACTATGGCTACACCTTC. It codes for CASSQEGQSNYGYTF.

V is TRBV5-1 and J is TRBJ1-1; 9 bases line up with TRBD1. Germline-derived CDR1 and CDR2 are SGHRS and YFSETQ. V shed 0 bases, J shed 2 bases, and the junction held 5 bases outside the gene matches. There are 16 residues in the CDR3. For the CDR3, the DNA is TGCGCCAGCAGCTTGGGGACAGGGGAAATAAACACTGAAGCTTTCTTT. Its protein product is CASSLGTGEINTEAFF.

The chain is built from TRBV6-6 and TRBJ2-7, with 7 bases lining up with TRBD1. The germline V gene encodes CDR1 MNHNY and CDR2 SVGAGI (reference sequence). The CDR3 is made up of 16 amino acids. The V and J ends lost 5 bases and 6 bases, in that order; junction bases with no gene match: 16. CDR3 loop: CASSLLDAGGTGEQYF. The CDR3 DNA sequence: TGTGCCAGCAGTCTCCTCGACGCAGGGGGTACAGGCGAGCAGTACTTC.

This chain uses TRBV11-3 with TRBJ2-1, with a weak D call TRBD2 (5 bases). This CDR3 region has 14 residues. The V gene lost 5 bases and the J gene lost 5 bases, with 13 bases spanning the gap. Germline lookup yields CDR1 SGHNT and CDR2 YENEEA. Here the CDR3 DNA reads TGTGCCAGCAGCATATACACGGGGAACAATGAGCAGTTCTTC. It encodes CASSIYTGNNEQFF.

The rearrangement links TRBV19 to TRBJ2-3; 8 bases map to TRBD1. CDR3 length equals 12 residues. V dropped 7 bases and J dropped 5; count of bases not matched to a gene: 2. Germline V gives CDR1 LNHDA, CDR2 SQIVND (reference sequence). CDR3 residues: CASTDREDTQYF. CDR3 DNA: TGTGCCAGTACGGACAGGGAAGATACGCAGTATTTT.

This clone was seen a handful of times. The J gene is TRBJ1-2, the V gene TRBV29-1, with D possibly TRBD1 on 6 matching bases. CDR3 length: 10 residues. Germline loops: CDR1 SQVTM, CDR2 ANQGSEA. V was trimmed by 4 bases and J by 8 bases, leaving 8 bases between them. Here the CDR3 reads CSVGTEGYTF. The CDR3, as DNA: TGCAGCGTTGGGACAGAGGGCTACACCTTC.

This clone has only one observation. The J gene is TRBJ2-4, the V gene TRBV2, with TRBD1 matching over 9 bases. In germline, CDR1 is SNHLY, CDR2 FYNNEI. The trim removed 6 bases at V and 7 bases at J, leaving 10 bases unmatched. This CDR3 is built from 15 residues. CDR3 DNA sequence: TGTGCCAGCAGCGGGACAGGGACATCCAGGAACATTCAGTACTTC. Its protein is CASSGTGTSRNIQYF.

This chain links TRBV7-2 with TRBJ1-2; D is perhaps TRBD1 (5 bases). The CDR3 contains 16 residues. Germline lookup yields CDR1 SGHTA and CDR2 FQGNSA. V was shortened by 1 base and J by 3 bases, with 15 bases between the two germline ends. The CDR3 sequence: CASSLGGARLHYGYTF. The DNA for the CDR3 is TGTGCCAGCAGCTTAGGGGGCGCCAGGCTACACTATGGCTACACCTTC.

The table lists this clone with a count of one. The chain links TRBV9 to TRBJ2-1; TRBD1 matches at 8 bases. The CDR3 length is 16 residues. The V segment lost 6 bases and the J segment 2 bases; nucleotides outside the gene matches: 10. Germline CDR1 reads SGDLS; CDR2 reads YYNGEE. CDR3 sequence reads: CASTYTGTGAYNEQFF. The CDR3 DNA reads TGTGCCAGCACCTACACCGGGACAGGAGCCTACAATGAGCAGTTCTTC.

This chain connects TRBV29-1 to TRBJ2-1; 11 nucleotides line up with TRBD2. Germline V lookup: CDR1 SQVTM, CDR2 ANQGSEA. V lost 6 bases and J lost 4; bases outside the gene matches: 2. The CDR3 runs to 13 residues. CDR3 protein: CSVLAGGYNEQFF. The CDR3 coding sequence is TGCAGCGTCCTAGCGGGGGGTTACAATGAGCAGTTCTTC.

The J gene is TRBJ2-7, the V gene TRBV6-1, with TRBD1 matching 7 bases. The length of the CDR3 is 15 residues. Per the germline V gene, CDR1 is MNHNS and CDR2 is SASEGT. The ends lost 5 bases at V and 1 base at J; junction bases unmatched: 8. The CDR3 protein is CASSLTGTVSYEQYF. DNA of the CDR3: TGTGCCAGCAGTCTTACCGGGACAGTATCCTACGAGCAGTACTTC.

Concerning this clone itself: The junction does not match germline at one end; this may be a read error. V and J are TRBV5-1 and TRBJ2-3, with TRBD1 as a possible D gene (6 bases). This CDR3 is built from 15 residues. CDR1 is SGHRS, CDR2 YFSETQ, per germline. Written as DNA, the CDR3 is TGCGCCAGCAGCGGAGGACAGAGAGGCACGGATACGCAGTATTTT. This gives the protein CASSGGQRGTDTQYF.

V and J are TRBV7-3 and TRBJ2-2; the D gene is possibly TRBD1 (6 bases). This CDR3 has 16 amino acids. The V end was cut by 5 bases, the J end by 1 base, with 14 bases between. From germline, CDR1 is SGHTA and CDR2 FQGTGA. CDR3 protein: CASSRGGSGNTGELFF. CDR3 in DNA: TGTGCCAGCAGCCGAGGGGGATCGGGGAACACCGGGGAGCTGTTTTTT.

CDR3 protein: CASSIVPDYSNQPQHF. CDR3 DNA sequence: TGTGCCAGTAGTATAGTCCCAGATTATAGCAATCAGCCCCAGCATTTT. The chain joins TRBV19 to TRBJ1-5; D unclear. V shed 1 base and J shed 0 bases, with 10 bases lying between them. The CDR3 loop spans 16 amino acids. Germline V gives CDR1 LNHDA, CDR2 SQIVND (reference sequence).

The chain is built from TRBV19 and TRBJ1-1; D may be TRBD1 (6 bases). V dropped 6 bases and J dropped 0 bases, with 14 bases sitting between them. Germline V gene lookup returns CDR1 LNHDA and CDR2 SQIVND (reference sequence). This CDR3 spans 15 amino acids. CDR3 bases: TGTGCCAGTAGACAAAGCAGGGGATTGAACACTGAAGCTTTCTTT. This sequence encodes CASRQSRGLNTEAFF.

The V and J genes are TRBV7-6 and TRBJ2-2, with D tentatively TRBD1 (5 bases). CDR1 and CDR2 from the germline V gene are SGHVS and FNYEAQ. Trimming left V 2 bases short and J 6 bases short, with 13 bases between. The CDR3 consists of 15 residues. CDR3 sequence: CASSLSPGYAGELFF. The CDR3 bases are TGTGCCAGCAGCTTATCGCCAGGGTATGCCGGGGAGCTGTTTTTT.

This chain connects TRBV7-3 to TRBJ2-3; D is unresolved. The CDR3 has 12 amino acids. The germline V gene has CDR1 SGHTA and CDR2 FQGTGA. The ends were cut back, 5 bases at V and 3 bases at J, with 6 bases in the middle. The CDR3 loop reads CASSLRTDTQYF. The CDR3 coding sequence is TGTGCCAGCAGCCTCAGAACAGATACGCAGTATTTT.

The rearrangement joins TRBV6-6 to TRBJ1-6, with 7 bases aligning to TRBD1. Per the germline V gene, CDR1 is MNHNY and CDR2 is SVGAGI (reference sequence). The CDR3 extends over 14 amino acids. V dropped 5 bases and J dropped 7; count of bases not matched to a gene: 5. CDR3 coding DNA: TGTGCCAGCAGTCTCGACAGGGCAAATTCACCCCTCCACTTT. Its protein product is CASSLDRANSPLHF.

The J gene is TRBJ2-1, the V gene TRBV29-1, with 8 bases identical to TRBD1. CDR1 and CDR2 from the germline V gene are SQVTM and ANQGSEA. There are 14 residues in the CDR3. The V gene end was trimmed by 3 bases and the J gene end by 15 bases; junction bases not matched to a gene: 16. Here the CDR3 reads CSVEGSPQGAGGFF. CDR3 bases: TGCAGCGTTGAGGGCTCACCGCAGGGGGCCGGGGGGTTCTTC.

The rearrangement uses TRBV2 and TRBJ2-5; 10 bases agree with TRBD2. This CDR3 region has 15 residues. V was clipped by 7 bases and J by 3 bases; unmatched bases: 8. Germline V gene data show CDR1 as SNHLY and CDR2 as FYNNEI. The CDR3 DNA reads as TGTGCCAGCAAGCTACTAGCGGGGAGGGAAGAGACCCAGTACTTC. Amino acid sequence: CASKLLAGREETQYF.

This clone was recorded once. This chain joins TRBV30 and TRBJ1-3, with 7 positions matching TRBD1. CDR3 length: 15 residues. CDR1 is GTSNPN and CDR2 is SVGIG in the germline V gene (reference sequence). V was pared by 3 bases and J by 7 bases, with 12 bases of the junction left unmatched. The CDR3 nucleotides read TGTGCCTGGAGAGCAAAACAGGGGCCGGGTAACACCATATATTTT. Translated, it gives CAWRAKQGPGNTIYF. Drawing the rest from reference TRBV30 and TRBJ1-3, the complete variable domain is SQTIHQWPATLVQPVGSPLSLECTVEGTSNPNLYWYRQAAGRGLQLLFYSVGIGQISSEVPQNLSASRPQDRQFILSSKKLLLSDSGFYLCAWRAKQGPGNTIYFGEGSWLTVV.

This chain uses TRBV7-3 with TRBJ1-3; 7 nucleotides line up with TRBD1. The germline V gene has CDR1 SGHTA and CDR2 FQGTGA. The CDR3 is 14 amino acids. The V and J ends lost 6 bases and 1 base, in that order; junction bases with no gene match: 3. CDR3 residues: CASSQDRSGNTIYF. In nucleotides, the CDR3 is TGTGCCAGCAGTCAGGACAGGTCTGGAAACACCATATATTTT.

Concerning this clone itself: At one of its ends the junction is not consistent with the germline gene, which may arise from a read error. The chain joins TRBV7-7 to TRBJ2-1, with a possible D match to TRBD2 (5 bases). Germline V lookup: CDR1 SSHAT, CDR2 FNYEAQ (reference sequence). CDR3 length: 15 residues. Here the CDR3 reads CASSLGSGGFNEQFF. CDR3 coding DNA: TGTGCTAGCAGCTTAGGCAGCGGCGGGTTCAATGAGCAGTTCTTC.

The V call is TRBV9, the J call TRBJ1-4; 8 bases agree with TRBD1. After removal of 0 bases from V and 2 bases from J, the junction contained 9 bases not matched to a gene. CDR3 length equals 18 residues. Looked up from germline, CDR1 is SGDLS and CDR2 is YYNGEE. The CDR3 coding sequence is TGTGCCAGCAGCGTAGGGGCAAACAGGGGGAGGACTAATGAAAAACTGTTTTTT. Translating gives CASSVGANRGRTNEKLFF.

The chain uses TRBV5-1 and TRBJ1-5; perhaps TRBD1 as D (6 bases). V lost 3 bases to trimming and J lost 3 bases, with 13 bases between them. This CDR3 is 15 amino acids long. From germline, CDR1 is SGHRS and CDR2 YFSETQ. The CDR3 sequence: CASSSDGQNNQPQHF. The CDR3 bases are TGCGCCAGCAGCTCGGATGGACAGAACAATCAGCCCCAGCATTTT.

The chain is built from TRBV4-1 and TRBJ1-5, with 9 bases matching TRBD1. The CDR3 is 15 amino acids. Germline values: CDR1 MGHRA, CDR2 YSYEKL. V shed 2 bases and J 4 bases; nucleotides not matched to a gene: 3. The CDR3 region is CASSQTGTGNQPQHF. The CDR3 DNA follows: TGCGCCAGCAGCCAAACCGGGACAGGGAATCAGCCCCAGCATTTT.